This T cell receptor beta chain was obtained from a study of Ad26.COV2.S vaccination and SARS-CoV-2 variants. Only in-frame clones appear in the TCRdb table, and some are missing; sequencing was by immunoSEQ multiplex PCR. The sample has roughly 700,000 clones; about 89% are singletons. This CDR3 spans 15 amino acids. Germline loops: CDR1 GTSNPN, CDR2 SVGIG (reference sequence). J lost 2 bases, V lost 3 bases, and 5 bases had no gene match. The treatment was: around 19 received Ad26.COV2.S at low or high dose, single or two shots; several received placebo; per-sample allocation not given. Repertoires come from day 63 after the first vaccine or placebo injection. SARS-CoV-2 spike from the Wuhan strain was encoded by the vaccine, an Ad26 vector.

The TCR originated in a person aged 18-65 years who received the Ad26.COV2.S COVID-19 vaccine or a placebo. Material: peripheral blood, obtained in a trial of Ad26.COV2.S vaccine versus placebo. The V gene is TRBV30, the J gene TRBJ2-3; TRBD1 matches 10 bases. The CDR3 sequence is CAWSRDRGLTDTQYF. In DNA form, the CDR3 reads TGTGCCTGGAGCCGGGACAGGGGCCTCACAGATACGCAGTATTTT.